This section outlines one T cell receptor beta chain sequence together with its context. This sample stems from a study of T cell changes during pregnancy in multiple sclerosis. Profiling relied on immunoSEQ multiplex PCR, and the TCRdb table lists in-frame clones only, not all of them. The repertoire has more than 90,000 clones, around 92% of them found once; the top ten carry more than 2%. Germline lookup yields CDR1 MDHEN and CDR2 SYDVKM. V was pared by 8 bases and J by 3 bases, with 13 bases between. The CDR3 consists of 13 residues. The V and J genes are TRBV28 and TRBJ1-1; D is ambiguous. The TCR sequence derives from a female donor with multiple sclerosis, enrolled in a pregnancy study. The specimen was peripheral blood, collected after pregnancy. The CDR3 protein is CASAREFDTEAFF. CDR3 bases: TGTGCCAGCGCGAGGGAATTTGACACTGAAGCTTTCTTT.